These 25 T cell receptor beta chains came from one sample sequenced in a study of T cells in Graves' hyperthyroidism and ophthalmopathy. RNA transcripts gave rise to amplified TCR beta CDR3 regions. First-round RT-PCR with HTBI primers amplified the TCR CDR3 region. One entry per CDR3 protein, called by TCRdb with MiXCR from the multiplex PCR reads. The sample lists about 520,000 distinct CDR3 sequences, approximately 25% seen once, with 10% to 12% in the top ten. Sequencing was performed on blood. Source of these receptors: a woman in her twenties or thirties with Graves' ophthalmopathy.

The sample holds many counts of this clonotype. V is TRBV28 and J is TRBJ1-5; no firm D call. The germline V and J ends were trimmed by 3 bases and 2 bases, with 8 bases remaining between them. This CDR3 has 14 amino acids. The germline CDR1 and CDR2 sequences are MDHEN and SYDVKM. The CDR3 coding sequence is TGTGCCAGCAGTTTTGAGGTCGGCAATCAGCCCCAGCATTTT. It specifies CASSFEVGNQPQHF.

There are a few counts of this clonotype. At one of its ends the junction is not consistent with the germline gene, which may arise from a read error. The J gene is TRBJ1-1, the V gene TRBV27; D remains ambiguous. CDR1 and CDR2 (germline): MNHEY, SMNVEV (reference sequence). The length of the CDR3 is 13 residues. CDR3 protein: CASSLAAGREALF. In nucleotides, the CDR3 is TGTGCCAGCAGTTTAGCGGCAGGACGTGAAGCTCTCTTT.

This clonotype has ten or more counts. The rearrangement links TRBV27 to TRBJ2-5; no clear D. This CDR3 has 13 amino acids. The V end was cut by 5 bases, the J end by 0 bases, with 7 bases between. Germline V gene lookup returns CDR1 MNHEY and CDR2 SMNVEV (reference sequence). The CDR3 nucleotides are TGTGCCAGCAGTCCGGAAGACCAAGAGACCCAGTACTTC. Its protein product is CASSPEDQETQYF.

This clonotype was counted at least ten times. V gene TRBV19 combines with J gene TRBJ1-2, with D maybe TRBD1 (5 bases). The CDR3 extends over 14 amino acids. The germline V gene has CDR1 LNHDA and CDR2 SQIVND (reference sequence). V shed 2 bases and J shed 4 bases, with 11 bases lying between them. In DNA, the CDR3 is TGTGCCAGTAGTATATCCGGGGGACTCTATGGCTACACCTTC. It encodes CASSISGGLYGYTF.

On this clonotype: The junction departs from the called germline gene at one end, perhaps through a read error. V usage is TRBV29-1 and J usage is TRBJ2-4; TRBD1 or TRBD2 may be the D gene (6 bases each). The V gene's germline CDR1 is SQVTM and CDR2 ANQGSEA. The CDR3 is 16 amino acids. The CDR3, as DNA: TGCAGCGTTACCTTTGGGGGGCGGCGAGCCAAAAACATTAAGTACTTC. Amino acid sequence: CSVTFGGRRAKNIKYF.

This chain uses TRBV7-9 with TRBJ2-5; D could derive from TRBD1 or TRBD2 (5 bases each). Germline V CDR1 and CDR2: SEHNR, FQNEAQ (reference sequence). The CDR3 runs to 16 residues. The V end lost 5 bases, the J end lost 2 bases, and 18 bases lay between the germline ends. Here the CDR3 reads CASSLPGRSLQETQYF. DNA for the CDR3: TGTGCCAGCAGCCTACCGGGACGGAGCCTACAAGAGACCCAGTACTTC.

This chain links TRBV15 with TRBJ1-5; no clear D gene. Deletions cut 1 base from V and 0 bases from J, with 13 bases between. The CDR3 has 17 amino acids. Germline-derived CDR1 and CDR2 are LNHNV and YYDKDF (reference sequence). The CDR3 protein is CATSRGAGPYSNQPQHF. CDR3 nucleotides: TGTGCCACCAGCAGAGGAGCGGGCCCCTATAGCAATCAGCCCCAGCATTTT.

For this clonotype: Germline is not matched at one junction end, which may reflect a read error. The V and J genes are TRBV12-3 or TRBV12-4 and TRBJ1-1; D unclear. The CDR3 length is 12 residues. This CDR3 reads CAISLVRFEAFF. The CDR3 DNA follows: TGTGCCATCAGTTTAGTCAGGTTCGAAGCTTTCTTT.

The J gene is TRBJ1-1, the V gene TRBV19; D gene ambiguous. Trimming cost V 6 bases and J 5 bases, with 16 bases left between them. CDR3 length equals 14 residues. CDR1 is LNHDA, CDR2 SQIVND, per germline (reference sequence). DNA of the CDR3: TGTGCCAGTAGCTCCGGGAGCAGAGGGACTGAAGCTTTCTTT. It yields the protein CASSSGSRGTEAFF.

This clonotype was counted ten times or more. This chain uses TRBV15 with TRBJ1-1; the D is unclear. Trimming pared 1 base from V and 7 bases from J, leaving 16 bases between. Germline CDR1 is LNHNV and CDR2 is YYDKDF (reference sequence). The CDR3 is 15 residues long. This chain's CDR3 is CATSRVEWGKDEAFF. The CDR3 DNA is TGTGCCACCAGCAGAGTAGAGTGGGGAAAGGATGAAGCTTTCTTT. Based on the CDR3 plus reference TRBV15 and TRBJ1-1, the full variable domain is DAMVIQNPRYQVTQFGKPVTLSCSQTLNHNVMYWYQQKSSQAPKLLFHYYDKDFNNEADTPDNFQSRRPNTSFCFLDIRSPGLGDTAMYLCATSRVEWGKDEAFFGQGTRLTVV.

This clonotype was counted at least ten times. The V gene is TRBV11-2, the J gene TRBJ2-4, with no clear D. This CDR3 region has 12 residues. Germline assignment: CDR1 SGHAT and CDR2 FQNNGV. V lost 5 bases, J lost 6 bases, and 8 bases lay in between. The CDR3 loop is CASSQARNIQYF. In DNA, the CDR3 is TGTGCCAGCAGCCAGGCCCGAAACATTCAGTACTTC.

The table lists this clonotype with a count of one. The chain is built from TRBV19 and TRBJ1-1; 7 bases fit TRBD1. Germline CDR1 is LNHDA and CDR2 is SQIVND (reference sequence). This CDR3 contains 11 residues. Trimming removed 3 bases from V and 10 bases from J; junction bases left unmatched: 2. In nucleotides, the CDR3 is TGTGCCAGTAGTATGAACAGGGGAGCTTTCTTT. The encoded protein is CASSMNRGAFF.

With respect to this clonotype: A much larger clone is a single base away; this may be a read error. This chain links TRBV2 with TRBJ2-5; 7 positions match TRBD2. This CDR3 contains 13 residues. Germline CDR1 reads SNHLY; CDR2 reads FYNNEI. The CDR3 sequence: CASRGGTQEAQYF. For the CDR3, the DNA is TGTGCCAGCAGGGGGGGGACTCAAGAGGCCCAGTACTTC. Looking up the rest from reference TRBV2 and TRBJ2-5 gives the full variable domain: EPEVTQTPSHQVTQMGQEVILRCVPISNHLYFYWYRQILGQKVEFLVSFYNNEISEKSEIFDDQFSVERPDGSNFTLKIRSTKLEDSAMYFCASRGGTQEAQYFGPGTRLLVL.

This chain uses TRBV4-1 with TRBJ1-1, with D possibly TRBD1 on 5 matching bases. V was trimmed by 1 base and J by 0 bases, leaving 12 bases between them. Germline V gives CDR1 MGHRA, CDR2 YSYEKL. CDR3 size: 16 residues. The CDR3 sequence is CASSQAPGLMNTEAFF. As DNA, the CDR3 is TGCGCCAGCAGCCAAGCACCAGGGCTAATGAACACTGAAGCTTTCTTT.

This clonotype occurred many times. This chain links TRBV11-2 with TRBJ2-2; D is unclear. CDR1 and CDR2 from the germline V gene are SGHAT and FQNNGV. Trimming left V 5 bases short and J 7 bases short, with 8 bases between. The CDR3 contains 12 residues. The CDR3 DNA reads TGTGCCAGCAGCCCGTGGGTCGGGGAGCTGTTTTTT. It specifies CASSPWVGELFF.

This clonotype occurred many times. The chain links TRBV19 to TRBJ1-5; D call uncertain. The CDR3 runs to 14 residues. Germline V gene data show CDR1 as LNHDA and CDR2 as SQIVND (reference sequence). V was clipped by 5 bases and J by 0 bases, with 8 bases between them. Written as DNA, the CDR3 is TGTGCCAGTAGTGCCACTTATAGCAATCAGCCCCAGCATTTT. It specifies CASSATYSNQPQHF.

This clonotype turned up a few times. The rearrangement uses TRBV5-1 and TRBJ2-7; TRBD2 is a possible D gene (6 bases). The CDR3 spans 16 residues. The germline V gene encodes CDR1 SGHRS and CDR2 YFSETQ. V shed 1 base and J shed 6 bases, with 20 bases lying between them. In DNA form, the CDR3 reads TGCGCCAGCAGCTTGTACGGGAGACTAGAAAGGGTCGAGCAGTACTTC. It specifies CASSLYGRLERVEQYF.

Ten or more counts support this clonotype. The rearrangement links TRBV6-5 to TRBJ1-1; D is unclear. V was clipped by 0 bases and J by 1 base, with 9 bases between them. The germline CDR1 and CDR2 sequences are MNHEY and SVGAGI. This CDR3 is built from 15 residues. The CDR3 bases are TGTGCCAGCAGTTACTCGCGACGGAGGAACACTGAAGCTTTCTTT. Protein product: CASSYSRRRNTEAFF.

The V gene is TRBV4-1, the J gene TRBJ2-7; the match to TRBD2 covers 9 bases. The CDR3 extends over 15 amino acids. J lost 6 bases, V lost 3 bases, and 9 bases had no gene match. The germline CDR1 and CDR2 sequences are MGHRA and YSYEKL. CDR3 nucleotide sequence: TGCGCCAGCAGCCACCCTGGGGGACTAGCCGGCGAGCAGTACTTC. Translating gives CASSHPGGLAGEQYF.

The chain carries TRBV12-3 or TRBV12-4 and TRBJ2-7, with TRBD1 as a possible D gene (6 bases). The CDR3 totals 16 residues. The germline V and J ends were trimmed by 2 bases and 3 bases, with 17 bases remaining between them. The CDR3 spells CASSLPEPRGNYEQYF. CDR3 in DNA: TGTGCCAGCAGTTTACCGGAGCCGAGGGGGAACTACGAGCAGTACTTC.

This clonotype was seen repeatedly, ten times or more. The chain joins TRBV28 to TRBJ2-7; D might be TRBD2 (6 bases). This CDR3 is built from 15 residues. V lost 6 bases, J lost 2 bases, and 17 bases lay in between. Germline assignment: CDR1 MDHEN and CDR2 SYDVKM. CDR3 in DNA: TGTGCCAGCAGCCAGGCGGGGTACTGGGCCTACGAGCAGTACTTC. Protein sequence: CASSQAGYWAYEQYF.

This clonotype occurred many times. The V call is TRBV4-1, the J call TRBJ1-2; 11 nucleotides align to TRBD1. Germline V gives CDR1 MGHRA, CDR2 YSYEKL. This CDR3 spans 16 amino acids. V gave up 1 base and J gave up 4 bases; unmatched junction bases: 5. The CDR3 DNA reads as TGCGCCAGCAGCCAAGTTGGGACAGGGGGTTCCTATGGCTACACCTTC. Translated: CASSQVGTGGSYGYTF.

This clonotype has a count of ten or more. The J gene is TRBJ2-7, the V gene TRBV2; D is uncertain. This CDR3 region has 11 residues. V was cut by 7 bases and J by 2 bases, with 6 bases left in between. CDR1 SNHLY and CDR2 FYNNEI come from the germline V gene. CDR3 region: CASTETYEQYF. The CDR3 coding sequence is TGTGCCAGCACGGAAACCTACGAGCAGTACTTC.

This sequence joins TRBV3-1 and TRBJ1-3, with D perhaps TRBD1 (5 bases). V was trimmed by 4 bases and J by 0 bases, leaving 16 bases between them. This CDR3 comprises 17 residues. CDR1 is LGHDT, CDR2 YNNKEL, per germline (reference sequence). CDR3 region: CASSPYTTVYSGNTIYF. DNA of the CDR3: TGTGCCAGCAGCCCATACACGACAGTTTACTCTGGAAACACCATATATTTT. Variable domain in full (rest from reference TRBV3-1 and TRBJ1-3): DTAVSQTPKYLVTQMGNDKSIKCEQNLGHDTMYWYKQDSKKFLKIMFSYNNKELIINETVPNRFSPKSPDKAHLNLHINSLELGDSAVYFCASSPYTTVYSGNTIYFGEGSWLTVV.

V gene TRBV15 combines with J gene TRBJ2-5; no clear D gene. V gave up 1 base and J gave up 5 bases, with 5 bases separating them. The germline V gene encodes CDR1 LNHNV and CDR2 YYDKDF (reference sequence). The length of the CDR3 is 12 residues. DNA of the CDR3: TGTGCCACCAGCAGAGTGTGGGAGACCCAGTACTTC. It specifies CATSRVWETQYF.